A selection of T cell receptor beta chains follows, all from one sample in a study of CD8 T cells in Susac syndrome. Each CDR3 protein is one row after TCRdb ran MiXCR on the immunoSEQ multiplex PCR reads. The table lists 200,000 or so distinct CDR3 sequences, nearly 95% of them singletons. The sequenced sample consisted of CD4+ T cells from PBMCs. The source is a human donor with multiple sclerosis. Each CDR3 is given with its conserved first and last residue. The D gene is left open where the match is weak. Clone sizes are given selectively: once, few, many, or a class where the clone is expanded.

j_call,d_call,v_call,clone_size,cdr3_nt,cdr3_aa
TRBJ1-3,-,TRBV12-3/TRBV12-4,-,TGTGCCAGCAGTTTGGGCCGTGCCTCTGGAAACACCATATATTTT,CASSLGRASGNTIYF
TRBJ1-1,-,TRBV30,-,TGTGCCTGGAGTGAAGACCGGGGGACAAAAGCTTTCTTT,CAWSEDRGTKAFF
TRBJ2-7,TRBD2,TRBV19,-,TGTGCCAGTAGTATTGGGACTAGCGCCTCCTACGAGCAGTACTTC,CASSIGTSASYEQYF
TRBJ1-6,-,TRBV9,once,TGTGCCAGCAGCTACTCAGGATATCCCTATAATTCACCCCTCCACTTT,CASSYSGYPYNSPLHF
TRBJ2-2,-,TRBV4-1,-,TGCGCCAGCAAGGCCGGGAGGAACACCGGGGAGCTGTTTTTT,CASKAGRNTGELFF
TRBJ2-3,-,TRBV6-2/TRBV6-3,once,TGTGCCAGCAGCCAAGTACAGGGCCGCACAGATACGCAGTATTTT,CASSQVQGRTDTQYF
TRBJ2-1,-,TRBV9,-,TGTGCCAGCAGCGTAGGGGTCCAGGACAATGAGCAGTTCTTC,CASSVGVQDNEQFF
TRBJ2-5,-,TRBV24-1,-,TGTGCCACCAGTTGGGGAGACAGCGGGACCCAGTACTTC,CATSWGDSGTQYF
TRBJ2-1,TRBD1,TRBV29-1,-,TGCAGCTTGAGGGGGCGCAATGAGCAGTTCTTC,CSLRGRNEQFF
TRBJ2-4,-,TRBV4-2,-,TGTGCCAGCAGCCAGTTAGACAGACTTCAAGCCAAAAACATTCAGTACTTC,CASSQLDRLQAKNIQYF
TRBJ2-6,-,TRBV29-1,-,TGCAGCGTTTCCGTCTCCGGGGCCAACGTCCTGACTTTC,CSVSVSGANVLTF
TRBJ1-2,-,TRBV6-2/TRBV6-3,once,TGTGCCAGCAGTTTGCAGCGAGACTATGGCTACACCTTC,CASSLQRDYGYTF
TRBJ2-3,-,TRBV5-1,-,TGCGCCAGCAGCCCCGGTGGTGGGGCCGGTGCAGATACGCAGTATTTT,CASSPGGGAGADTQYF
TRBJ2-7,-,TRBV2,-,TGTGCCAGCGGACGACACGATGGGGAGCAGTACTTC,CASGRHDGEQYF
TRBJ2-1,TRBD1,TRBV12-3/TRBV12-4,-,TGTGCCAGCATAAGGGACAGCGCCTACAATGAGCAGTTCTTC,CASIRDSAYNEQFF
TRBJ1-2,-,TRBV24-1,-,TGTGCCACCAGTGATCCGGGACAACCCAGCGGCTACACCTTC,CATSDPGQPSGYTF
TRBJ2-1,TRBD2,TRBV20-1,-,TGCAGTGCTAGGACCAGCGGGAGGAACAATGAGCAGTTCTTC,CSARTSGRNNEQFF
TRBJ1-1,-,TRBV30,-,TGTGCCTGGAGGTCTGACAGGTTGAACACTGAAGCTTTCTTT,CAWRSDRLNTEAFF
TRBJ1-1,-,TRBV24-1,-,TGTGCCACCGGGTCGAGTTTGAACACTGAAGCTTTCTTT,CATGSSLNTEAFF
TRBJ1-1,TRBD1,TRBV12-3/TRBV12-4,-,TGTGCCAGCAGTCCCGCTCAGGGGGCACGGATGAACACTGAAGCTTTCTTT,CASSPAQGARMNTEAFF
TRBJ2-1,-,TRBV3-1,-,TGTGCCAGCAGCCAAGCCGGCGCGCGGTTCTTC,CASSQAGARFF
TRBJ1-1,-,TRBV5-1,-,TGCGCCAGATTAATAGGGGGGAACACTGAAGCTTTCTTT,CARLIGGNTEAFF
TRBJ1-1,-,TRBV30,-,TGTGCCTGGAGTGTACTGGCGGCGAACACTGAAGCTTTCTTT,CAWSVLAANTEAFF
TRBJ2-3,-,TRBV30,-,TGTGCCTGGAGTGGTGGTTTAGATACGCAGTATTTT,CAWSGGLDTQYF
TRBJ1-5,TRBD1,TRBV12-3/TRBV12-4,-,TGTGCCAGCAGCCCAGAAACGGGACAGGGGGCGTTTTACCAGCCCCAGCATTTT,CASSPETGQGAFYQPQHF
TRBJ1-1,-,TRBV15,-,TGTGCCACCAGCCTTATGAACACTGAAGCTTTCTTT,CATSLMNTEAFF
TRBJ1-4,-,TRBV2,-,TGTGCCAGCAGCGAGGGTCGAGGGAAACTGTTTTTT,CASSEGRGKLFF
TRBJ1-1,-,TRBV29-1,-,TGCAGCGTTGATTATGGACTTCTGACTTTCTTT,CSVDYGLLTFF
TRBJ2-7,TRBD1,TRBV29-1,-,TGCAGCGTTGGACAGGGGTTGATTGGGGAGCAGTACTTC,CSVGQGLIGEQYF
TRBJ2-3,-,TRBV4-1,-,TGCGCCAGCAGCCAAGGACGGGTGGATACGCAGTATTTT,CASSQGRVDTQYF
TRBJ2-3,TRBD2,TRBV4-1,once,TGCGCCAGCAGCCAAGAAGGGCTAGCGGCCCTTGGGGGTACGCAGTATTTT,CASSQEGLAALGGTQYF
TRBJ1-2,TRBD1,TRBV30,-,TGTGCCTGGAGACAGGGGGCGCGGAATGGCTACACCTTC,CAWRQGARNGYTF
TRBJ2-1,TRBD2,TRBV24-1,-,TGTGCCACCAGTGATTTGCGTAGCGGGAGGGACAATGAGCAGTTCTTC,CATSDLRSGRDNEQFF
TRBJ1-5,-,TRBV30,-,TGTGCCTGGAGTGTGAAGGGAGTGGTGCCCCAGCATTTT,CAWSVKGVVPQHF
TRBJ2-7,-,TRBV20-1,-,TGCAGTGCTGCCCCCCGGACACGGAACTACGAGCAGTACTTC,CSAAPRTRNYEQYF
TRBJ2-1,-,TRBV20-1,once,TGCAGTGCTCGACTCTCCTACAATGAGCAGTTCTTC,CSARLSYNEQFF
TRBJ2-1,-,TRBV20-1,once,TGCAGTGCTAGGGTCGCCGGGTTTCCCTACAATGAGCAGTTCTTC,CSARVAGFPYNEQFF
TRBJ2-1,-,TRBV5-4,-,TGTGCCAGCGGGACCCCGGTCAAGGGGTCCTACAATGAGCAGTTCTTC,CASGTPVKGSYNEQFF
TRBJ2-3,-,TRBV4-2,-,TGTGCCAGCAGCCAAGACCCCCACGCAGCTAGCACAGATACGCAGTATTTT,CASSQDPHAASTDTQYF
TRBJ2-7,-,TRBV12-3/TRBV12-4,-,TGTGCCAGCAGTTTAACTGGGGGGCCCTCCGAGCAGTACTTC,CASSLTGGPSEQYF
TRBJ2-7,TRBD2,TRBV6-2/TRBV6-3,-,TGTGCCAGCAGAAGACTAGCGGGAGGGCCAGGCGAGCAGTACTTC,CASRRLAGGPGEQYF
TRBJ2-5,TRBD1,TRBV7-3,once,TGTGCCAGCAGCACCCAGGACAGGACGACCCAGTACTTC,CASSTQDRTTQYF
TRBJ2-7,TRBD1,TRBV3-1,-,TGTGCCAGCAGCCAGCTCCGGGACAGGGGTCCCTACGAGCAGTACTTC,CASSQLRDRGPYEQYF
TRBJ1-2,-,TRBV28,-,TGTGCCAGCAGTTTGGGTACAGTGAGCTATGGCTACACCTTC,CASSLGTVSYGYTF
TRBJ1-2,-,TRBV6-5,-,TGTGCCAGCAGCGGAAACTATGGCTACACCTTC,CASSGNYGYTF
TRBJ2-3,-,TRBV2,-,TGTGCCACCTACCCGCCCAGGGTTAGCACAGATACGCAGTATTTT,CATYPPRVSTDTQYF
TRBJ2-1,-,TRBV12-5,-,TGTGCTAGTGGTTTGGCCGGGAATAATGAGCAGTTCTTC,CASGLAGNNEQFF
TRBJ2-6,-,TRBV14,-,TGTGCCAGCAGCGGCAACTCTGGGGCCAACGTCCTGACTTTC,CASSGNSGANVLTF
TRBJ1-6,TRBD1,TRBV5-1,-,TGCGCCAGCAGCTTGGCCCCCGGGACAGCTAATTCACCCCTCCACTTT,CASSLAPGTANSPLHF
TRBJ2-7,-,TRBV23-1,-,TGCGCCAGCAGAATCCCCAGGGTTAGAAACGAGCAGTACTTC,CASRIPRVRNEQYF
TRBJ1-2,-,TRBV4-1,-,TGCGCCAGCAGCCAAGCAATAGGGGAGGACTATGGCTACACCTTC,CASSQAIGEDYGYTF
TRBJ2-7,-,TRBV5-1,-,TGCGCCAGCAGCTTGTGGGGGGCCTCCTACGAGCAGTACTTC,CASSLWGASYEQYF
TRBJ2-7,TRBD1,TRBV20-1,-,TGCAGTGCTAGAAAACCCCCGGGACAGGGAAGCGAGCAGTACTTC,CSARKPPGQGSEQYF
TRBJ1-3,TRBD1,TRBV30,-,TGTGCCTGGTACAGGGGCTCTGGAAACACCATATATTTT,CAWYRGSGNTIYF
TRBJ1-2,-,TRBV5-1,-,TGCGCCAGCAGCCGAGGACAGAGCTACACCTTC,CASSRGQSYTF
TRBJ1-5,-,TRBV29-1,-,TGCAGCGTTTCCCTCCCCGATCAGCCCCAGCATTTT,CSVSLPDQPQHF
TRBJ2-4,TRBD2,TRBV3-1,-,TGTGCCAGCAGCCAAGCAAGTGCGGGGGGCGCTTACCACATTCAGTACTTC,CASSQASAGGAYHIQYF
TRBJ2-5,TRBD1,TRBV12-3/TRBV12-4,-,TGTGCCAGCAGGATGGGACAGGGATTCGAGACCCAGTACTTC,CASRMGQGFETQYF